This TCR beta chain is from a study of control samples from healthy donors and cancer patients. Sequenced by immunoSEQ multiplex PCR; TCRdb stores in-frame clones only, minus some. Here the sample spans about 95,000 clones, roughly nine tenths being singletons. This clone was observed once. V was clipped by 1 base and J by 7 bases, with 17 bases between them. This CDR3 region has 16 residues. The germline V gene has CDR1 LGHDT and CDR2 YNNKEL (reference sequence). The genes are TRBV3-1 (or the pseudogene TRBV3-2) and TRBJ2-4, with D possibly TRBD1 on 5 matching bases. Input material: blood. The TCR was taken from a woman aged 70 to 79 in good health. CDR3 sequence (DNA): TGTGCCAGCAGCCAAGTTACAGGCGGCGGCGTTAACATTCAGTACTTC. Encoded protein: CASSQVTGGGVNIQYF.